The 28 T cell receptor beta chains presented below share a single source sample, sequenced in a study of OX40 agonist ivuxolimab in advanced cancers. The library was made by the immunoSEQ multiplex PCR assay. TCRdb mirrors the immuneACCESS table, restricted to in-frame sequences. Some clones are absent from its copies; in checked studies, under half trace to an unresolved V gene, and the reason for the others is unknown. The sample table holds tens of thousands of clones, of which around 86% were seen once. Clones ranked in the top ten supply about 1.1% of the sample. The input for sequencing was CD4+ or CD8+ T cells sorted from blood, taken in a trial of the OX40 agonist ivuxolimab. Receptors were obtained from an adult with an advanced solid tumor such as melanoma, head and neck, liver or kidney cancer.

The V gene is TRBV10-1, the J gene TRBJ2-7; D is possibly TRBD2 (6 bases). This CDR3 has 14 amino acids. V lost 6 bases and J lost 3, with 15 bases in between. Germline-derived CDR1 and CDR2 are WNHNN and SYGVQD (reference sequence). The CDR3 region is CASREGPRYYEQYF. CDR3 coding DNA: TGCGCCAGCAGGGAGGGGCCTCGGTACTACGAGCAGTACTTC.

Comments on this clone: Other DNA sequences in the same sample also yield this CDR3. The chain links TRBV7-9 to TRBJ1-3; D not certain. V lost 1 base and J lost 0, with 7 bases in between. There are 15 residues in the CDR3. Germline CDR1 reads SEHNR; CDR2 reads FQNEAQ (reference sequence). CDR3 DNA sequence: TGTGCCAGCAGCTTAGGGCTGGTCTCTGGAAACACCATATATTTT. Translated, it gives CASSLGLVSGNTIYF. Combining the CDR3 with reference TRBV7-9 and TRBJ1-3 gives the whole variable domain DTGVSQNPRHKITKRGQNVTFRCDPISEHNRLYWYRQTLGQGPEFLTYFQNEAQLEKSRLLSDRFSAERPKGSFSTLEIQRTEQGDSAMYLCASSLGLVSGNTIYFGEGSWLTVV.

The V and J genes are TRBV2 and TRBJ2-5, with D possibly matching TRBD2 (5 bases). This CDR3 is 13 amino acids long. Deletions cut 6 bases from V and 1 base from J, with 9 bases between. Germline V gives CDR1 SNHLY, CDR2 FYNNEI. CDR3 in DNA: TGTGCCAGCAGGTTCGGGGTCCAAGAGACCCAGTACTTC. Its protein product is CASRFGVQETQYF.

The chain carries TRBV13 and TRBJ2-6; 10 bases are shared with TRBD2. Germline-derived CDR1 and CDR2 are PRHDT and FYEKMQ (reference sequence). V shed 5 bases and J 3 bases; nucleotides not matched to a gene: 10. The CDR3 totals 18 residues. CDR3 in DNA: TGTGCCAGCAGCCCCGAGCGAGCGGGAGGGTTTGGGGCCAACGTCCTGACTTTC. It yields the protein CASSPERAGGFGANVLTF.

The chain joins TRBV7-3 to TRBJ2-1; TRBD2 agrees at 8 bases. Germline CDR1 and CDR2: SGHTA and FQGTGA. The CDR3 has 16 amino acids. V shed 4 bases and J 6 bases; nucleotides not matched to a gene: 11. The CDR3 nucleotides read TGTGCCAGCAGCTCCTATCCGGCTAGCGGGTCCAATGAGCAGTTCTTC. Translated: CASSSYPASGSNEQFF.

The chain recombines TRBV6-1 with TRBJ1-5; D is unclear. V was trimmed by 6 bases and J by 7 bases, leaving 1 base between them. Per germline, CDR1 MNHNS and CDR2 SASEGT. This CDR3 is 9 amino acids long. The CDR3 protein is CASSQPQHF. CDR3 DNA sequence: TGTGCCAGCAGCCAGCCCCAGCATTTT.

The genes are TRBV27 and TRBJ2-7, with D perhaps matching TRBD2 (6 bases). This CDR3 comprises 15 residues. Trimming took 5 bases from V and 4 from J, leaving 18 bases between them. Germline V lookup: CDR1 MNHEY, CDR2 SMNVEV (reference sequence). This CDR3 is CASSPGGIILYEQYF. In DNA, the CDR3 is TGTGCCAGCAGTCCCGGAGGGATAATATTATACGAGCAGTACTTC.

The V and J genes are TRBV28 and TRBJ2-6; the D gene is possibly TRBD1 (5 bases). Per germline, CDR1 MDHEN and CDR2 SYDVKM. The CDR3 has 15 residues. The V end lost 2 bases, the J end lost 3 bases, and 8 bases lay between the germline ends. DNA of the CDR3: TGTGCCAGCAGTTTAATCCAGGGTGGGGCCAACGTCCTGACTTTC. Amino acid sequence: CASSLIQGGANVLTF.

J is TRBJ2-7 and V is TRBV28, with a weak D call TRBD2 (6 bases). Trimming took off 3 bases at V and 3 bases at J, with 18 bases between the two ends. CDR3 length: 16 amino acids. CDR1 is MDHEN and CDR2 is SYDVKM in the germline V gene. The DNA of the CDR3 is TGTGCCAGCAGTTTCTTGGGGACTCCGGACCTCTACGAGCAGTACTTC. Translated: CASSFLGTPDLYEQYF.

This clone was seen a handful of times. V gene TRBV6-4 combines with J gene TRBJ2-1, with D perhaps TRBD2 (6 bases). Looked up from germline, CDR1 is MRHNA and CDR2 is SNTAGT. The CDR3 spans 15 residues. Deletions cut 6 bases from V and 3 bases from J, with 15 bases between. CDR3 sequence: CASRAEEGYYNEQFF. The DNA of the CDR3 is TGTGCCAGCAGAGCGGAGGAGGGATACTACAATGAGCAGTTCTTC.

Only a few counts were recorded for this clone. This chain connects TRBV19 to TRBJ1-1; D is unclear. The length of the CDR3 is 12 residues. Germline V lookup: CDR1 LNHDA, CDR2 SQIVND (reference sequence). V was trimmed by 5 bases and J by 3 bases, leaving 7 bases between them. Here the CDR3 reads CASSGVYTEAFF. The CDR3 bases are TGTGCCAGTAGTGGGGTCTACACTGAAGCTTTCTTT.

J is TRBJ2-1 and V is TRBV28; 8 bases match TRBD2. The CDR3 length is 14 residues. From germline, CDR1 is MDHEN and CDR2 SYDVKM. With V trimmed by 7 bases and J by 5 bases, 7 bases remained unmatched. The CDR3 is CASMGTSGNNEQFF. CDR3 sequence (DNA): TGTGCCAGCATGGGTACTAGCGGAAACAATGAGCAGTTCTTC.

Notes on this clone: Other DNA sequences from this sample encode an identical CDR3 as well. The chain uses TRBV7-2 and TRBJ2-7, with 9 bases matching TRBD2. This CDR3 comprises 15 residues. Germline V gene lookup returns CDR1 SGHTA and CDR2 FQGNSA. Trimming took 1 base from V and 2 from J; bases not matched to a gene: 3. The CDR3 loop reads CASSLGLAGPYEQYF. The CDR3 nucleotides are TGTGCCAGCAGCTTAGGTCTAGCGGGACCCTACGAGCAGTACTTC. Using reference TRBV7-2 and TRBJ2-7 for the parts outside the CDR3, the full variable domain is GAGVSQSPSNKVTEKGKDVELRCDPISGHTALYWYRQSLGQGLEFLIYFQGNSAPDKSGLPSDRFSAERTGGSVSTLTIQRTQQEDSAVYLCASSLGLAGPYEQYFGPGTRLTVT.

The chain carries TRBV7-9 and TRBJ2-3; the D is unclear. There are 13 residues in the CDR3. CDR1 and CDR2 (germline): SEHNR, FQNEAQ (reference sequence). V lost 5 bases and J 3 bases, leaving 9 bases between the germline ends. CDR3 amino acids: CASSDGRTDTQYF. CDR3 DNA: TGTGCCAGCAGCGACGGACGGACAGATACGCAGTATTTT.

The J gene is TRBJ2-5, the V gene TRBV19; 14 bases agree with TRBD2. The germline V gene encodes CDR1 LNHDA and CDR2 SQIVND (reference sequence). The trim removed 6 bases at V and 5 bases at J, leaving 2 bases unmatched. The CDR3 consists of 14 residues. The CDR3 DNA is TGTGCCAGTAGCCGGACTAGCGGGGGGGAGACCCAGTACTTC. This translates into CASSRTSGGETQYF.

The J gene is TRBJ2-5, the V gene TRBV9; TRBD1 is a possible D gene (6 bases). The better agreement between TRBJ2-7 and the DNA end casts doubt on the J call. CDR1 and CDR2 from the germline V gene are SGDLS and YYNGEE. The CDR3 is 15 amino acids. Written as DNA, the CDR3 is TGTGCCAGCAGCTCACGCCGGGACACTGCCTACGAGCAGTACTTC. Translating gives CASSSRRDTAYEQYF.

The V gene is TRBV5-4, the J gene TRBJ2-7, with 14 bases that match TRBD2. Germline V gene sequence: CDR1 SGHNT, CDR2 YYREEE (reference sequence). This CDR3 is 16 amino acids long. The V and J ends lost 2 bases and 5 bases, in that order; junction bases with no gene match: 6. This CDR3 reads CASSFGLAGGSDEQYF. CDR3 coding DNA: TGTGCCAGCAGCTTCGGACTAGCGGGAGGAAGTGACGAGCAGTACTTC.

The chain joins TRBV7-9 to TRBJ2-1; tentative D call: TRBD2 (5 bases). This CDR3 region has 14 residues. V lost 5 bases and J 6 bases, leaving 14 bases between the germline ends. The germline V gene has CDR1 SEHNR and CDR2 FQNEAQ (reference sequence). The CDR3 DNA is TGTGCCAGCAGCCCCTCAGGAGGCTCCAATGAGCAGTTCTTC. As protein: CASSPSGGSNEQFF.

Comments on this clone: The identical CDR3 is also encoded by other nucleotide sequences in the sample. This rearrangement joins TRBV5-1 to TRBJ1-5, with D unclear. Germline V gene lookup returns CDR1 SGHRS and CDR2 YFSETQ. This CDR3 is 14 amino acids long. V shed 0 bases and J shed 1 base, with 5 bases lying between them. For the CDR3, the DNA is TGCGCCAGCAGCTTGGACGGGAGCAATCAGCCCCAGCATTTT. It is translated as CASSLDGSNQPQHF.

V gene TRBV7-2 combines with J gene TRBJ2-1; 10 positions match TRBD2. CDR1 and CDR2 from the germline V gene are SGHTA and FQGNSA. The V and J ends lost 5 bases and 5 bases, in that order; junction bases with no gene match: 9. This CDR3 is 16 amino acids long. CDR3 DNA sequence: TGTGCCAGCAGCCCGCGTAGGACTAGCGGAAACAATGAGCAGTTCTTC. Translated, it gives CASSPRRTSGNNEQFF.

The V gene is TRBV28, the J gene TRBJ2-7; the D is unclear. CDR3 length: 16 amino acids. V shed 2 bases and J shed 3 bases, with 17 bases lying between them. Germline V gene lookup returns CDR1 MDHEN and CDR2 SYDVKM. The CDR3 loop reads CASSLRVAARLYEQYF. As DNA, the CDR3 is TGTGCCAGCAGTTTAAGGGTGGCAGCCCGCCTCTACGAGCAGTACTTC.

The chain uses TRBV27 and TRBJ1-1, with D unresolved. The ends were cut back, 1 base at V and 3 bases at J, with 12 bases in the middle. Germline assignment: CDR1 MNHEY and CDR2 SMNVEV (reference sequence). This CDR3 comprises 15 residues. This CDR3 is CASSLFGFTDTEAFF. CDR3 DNA sequence: TGTGCCAGCAGTTTATTCGGGTTCACGGACACTGAAGCTTTCTTT.

J is TRBJ2-7 and V is TRBV7-9, with 11 bases that match TRBD1. The CDR3 runs to 18 residues. V was clipped by 1 base and J by 7 bases; unmatched bases: 15. Germline CDR1 reads SEHNR; CDR2 reads FQNEAQ (reference sequence). The CDR3 region is CASSLGRTGGAFSREQYF. As DNA, the CDR3 is TGTGCCAGCAGCTTAGGGAGGACAGGGGGCGCCTTCTCGCGGGAGCAGTACTTC.

The rearrangement joins TRBV7-6 to TRBJ2-2; D not certain. This CDR3 contains 14 residues. Trimming removed 5 bases at V and 3 bases at J, with 10 bases between. Germline assignment: CDR1 SGHVS and CDR2 FNYEAQ. In DNA form, the CDR3 reads TGTGCCAGCAGCCCCCCCGGTCACACCGGGGAGCTGTTTTTT. Translation: CASSPPGHTGELFF.

V and J are TRBV7-8 and TRBJ2-1, with 12 bases fitting TRBD2. Losses at the gene ends were 2 bases for V and 4 bases for J; bases not matched to a gene: 6. CDR3 length equals 17 residues. CDR1 is SGHVS and CDR2 is FQNEAQ in the germline V gene. CDR3 protein: CASSLPLAGGSYNEQFF. CDR3 nucleotides: TGTGCCAGCAGCTTACCCCTAGCGGGAGGGTCTTACAATGAGCAGTTCTTC.

The CDR3 DNA is TGTGCCAGTCTGCGGGGGCGTGGGGCCAACGTCCTGACTTTC. Translating gives CASLRGRGANVLTF. The rearrangement links TRBV11-2 to TRBJ2-6; D is perhaps TRBD2 (7 bases). The CDR3 totals 14 residues. Trimming pared 9 bases from V and 3 bases from J, leaving 12 bases between. The V gene's germline CDR1 is SGHAT and CDR2 FQNNGV. Combining the CDR3 with reference TRBV11-2 and TRBJ2-6 gives the whole variable domain EAGVAQSPRYKIIEKRQSVAFWCNPISGHATLYWYQQILGQGPKLLIQFQNNGVVDDSQLPKDRFSAERLKGVDSTLKIQPAKLEDSAVYLCASLRGRGANVLTFGAGSRLTVL.

This chain joins TRBV7-3 and TRBJ2-1; a weak D match, TRBD2 (6 bases). The ends were cut back, 5 bases at V and 10 bases at J, with 15 bases in the middle. In germline, CDR1 is SGHTA, CDR2 FQGTGA. The CDR3 has 13 residues. The CDR3 loop is CASSRNPGEEQFF. The CDR3 DNA follows: TGTGCCAGCAGCCGAAATCCGGGAGAAGAGCAGTTCTTC. The whole variable domain, remainder taken from reference TRBV7-3 and TRBJ2-1, is GAGVSQTPSNKVTEKGKYVELRCDPISGHTALYWYRQSLGQGPEFLIYFQGTGAADDSGLPNDRFFAVRPEGSVSTLKIQRTERGDSAVYLCASSRNPGEEQFFGPGTRLTVL.

This rearrangement joins TRBV19 to TRBJ2-2; D call uncertain. Trimming pared 0 bases from V and 3 bases from J, leaving 2 bases between. The length of the CDR3 is 13 residues. Germline CDR1 LNHDA, CDR2 SQIVND (reference sequence). The CDR3: CASSIEDTGELFF. CDR3 nucleotides: TGTGCCAGTAGTATAGAGGACACCGGGGAGCTGTTTTTT.